This T cell receptor (beta chain) was obtained from a study of shared clonotypes between healthy human individuals (dated by TCRdb to 2019 to 2021). About the study as a whole: The cohort comprised two women and a few men aged 18 to 49 years. For each donor, three plates each were used for CD4 naive and CD4 memory, two plates were used for CD8 naive, and one plate was used for CD8 memory. Per donor, leukapheresis produced somewhere between about 0.8 and 9 billion PBMCs. To increase sequencing depth and limit assay-specific biases, TCR repertoire library preparation and sequencing were carried out by different laboratories using diverse techniques. To estimate repertoire size and how much clonotype sharing occurs between individuals, the study deeply sequenced the blood TCR repertoires of five healthy adults.

On this clone itself: It has no known antigen specificity. No much larger clonotype is one base removed from it; base qualities were not supplied.

Healthy HIV-negative adults with no recently reported acute infections or vaccinations were included as donors. Every donor was a Caucasian adult residing in Nashville, Tennessee, USA. Magnetic negative selection was used to enrich CD4+ T cells, after which naive cells were positively selected on CD45RA and the negative fraction became the memory subset. Blood was obtained by leukapheresis, after which PBMCs were separated by Ficoll-Histopaque density gradient centrifugation and cryopreserved in liquid nitrogen vapor phase. Analytical flow cytometry was used to check the purity and quantity of each magnetically sorted T cell population. Genomic DNA was isolated from every sorted fraction and measured by UV absorbance on a Nanodrop 2000c. Taken from cysteine to phenylalanine, the CDR3 has 14 residues. The sequence is cut down to CDR3 DNA, 42 bases in frame from base 1. According to the germline V gene (reference sequence), CDR1 reads LNHDA and CDR2 reads SQIVND. Ends trimmed: V by 1 base, J by 6 bases; bases unmatched to a gene: 4.

Using the deep immunoSEQ assay, TCR CDR3 regions were amplified from genomic DNA by multiplex PCR. Extracted genomic DNA from each cell subset was distributed evenly across all wells of several immunoSEQ 96-well plates, and each plate was treated as a replicate. For sorted subsets, approximately 190 ng genomic DNA, equal to some 30,000 T cell genomes, was loaded into each replicate PCR. Purified libraries were measured with a Qubit 3.0 fluorometer, size-checked on a Bioanalyzer 2100, and measured again with the KAPA Library Quantification kit. Every immunoSEQ 96-well plate was sequenced on a dedicated single-read 150-cycle Illumina NextSeq 550 flow cell. As for how the authors treated the data: Because the immunoSEQ output included only junctional sequences and no quality scores, the filtering could not be the same as the filtering used for full-length reads. To assign V/J genes and CDR3, sequences were annotated against IMGT germline references using PyIR, a Python wrapper for IgBLAST v1.9. Any read was removed if the V/J assignment was weak (E-value above 1e-6), the CDR3 was missing, or the read contained stop codons, out-of-frame junctions, or ambiguous translated residues. A V3J clonotype was defined by an identical inferred V gene, J gene, and CDR3 amino acid sequence. To compute the percentage overlap between repertoires, the number of shared unique clonotypes was divided by the size of the smaller repertoire. Repertoire richness was assessed with RTK rarefaction, the Chao1 estimator, and Recon v2.1 estimates of unobserved clonotypes. Generation probabilities for all TCRbeta clonotypes obtained by the gDNA method from a few donors were computed using OLGA. The table comes from immuneACCESS by way of TCRdb, which keeps in-frame sequences with V and J called. Part of the clones is missing from these tables; in studies checked, under half for an unresolved V gene and the rest for unknown reasons. That table furnishes V, J and clone size, whereas the DNA furnished D and trimming. In all, the sample holds approximately 2.5 million clones, and approximately 94% of those were seen once. The top ten clones comprise more than 0.12% of the sample.

What the study reported, not specific to this receptor: Clonotypes shared by all four sorted-subset donors showed higher generation probabilities than non-shared clonotypes. Sampling was limited to blood, and TCR repertoires in tissue likely differ from TCR repertoires in blood. Based on pairwise subsampling, the degree of clonotype sharing among donors was expected to be affected by sequencing depth. Rarefaction of sorted-subset datasets indicated incomplete sequencing despite the large sequencing depth. Larger estimated clonotype richness was generally found for naive subsets than for memory subsets. The small number of donors limited the genetic and exposure-history diversity represented. Across four donors, approximately 5% of naive CD4, approximately 3.6% of naive CD8, approximately 2.5% of memory CD4, and approximately 0.4% of memory CD8 clonotypes were shared.

Sequencing was done on a sample of naive CD4+ T cells sorted from blood. Sample cell subset or site, as interpreted from the label and publication: CD45RA+ positively selected. This TCR derives from a young man in good health. The rearranged chain carries TRBV19 and TRBJ2-3; 7 of the junction bases match TRBD2. The CDR3 corresponds to CASSIGSLADTQYF. The sequenced DNA: TGTGCCAGTAGTATAGGATCACTAGCGGATACGCAGTATTTT.